The clone carrying this T cell receptor (beta chain) was detected only a few times. As yet, its antigen is unknown. This sample is drawn from a study of cytomegalovirus exposure and HLA in healthy donors. This CDR3 comprises 14 residues. Trimming left V 2 bases short and J 5 bases short, with 9 bases between. The PCR employed 60 Vbeta primers together with 13 Jbeta primers. The table came from immunoSEQ multiplex PCR; TCRdb's copy has only in-frame clones and leaves some out. Seen here are 90,000 to 140,000 clones, about 80% observed once, and the top ten hold approximately 2.2%. Study-wide findings and caveats: Immune exposure was documented only through CMV serostatus. The study listed roughly 150 cytomegalovirus-associated TCR beta chains.

The clonotype comes from a young man in good health and CMV-seronegative. Sample: PBMCs. The rearrangement uses TRBV6-7 and TRBJ1-4; possible D gene TRBD1, 5 bases. Being an ORF, TRBV6-7 has a function that is uncertain. The CDR3 sequence is CASSYDSGNEKLFF. CDR3 in DNA: TGTGCCAGCAGTTACGACAGCGGGAATGAAAAACTGTTTTTT.